This passage covers 23 T cell receptor beta chains from one sample sequenced in a study of tumor-infiltrating lymphocytes in localized non-small cell lung cancer. Assay used: immunoSEQ multiplex PCR; TCRdb lists only in-frame clones, some missing. Seen here are about 16,000 clones, roughly 73% observed once, and the top ten hold 4.3%. Source material: lung tumor tissue. The source of these receptors is a human donor with non-small cell lung cancer.

V is TRBV11-2 and J is TRBJ2-7; 11 bases align to TRBD2. Germline V gene sequence: CDR1 SGHAT, CDR2 FQNNGV. This CDR3 has 15 residues. V gave up 6 bases and J gave up 0 bases; unmatched junction bases: 4. The CDR3 protein is CASSFTSGSSYEQYF. The CDR3 region has the DNA TGTGCCAGCAGTTTCACTAGCGGGAGCTCCTACGAGCAGTACTTC. The full variable domain, with the rest looked up from reference TRBV11-2 and TRBJ2-7, is EAGVAQSPRYKIIEKRQSVAFWCNPISGHATLYWYQQILGQGPKLLIQFQNNGVVDDSQLPKDRFSAERLKGVDSTLKIQPAKLEDSAVYLCASSFTSGSSYEQYFGPGTRLTVT.

The rearrangement links TRBV20-1 to TRBJ2-7; D gene uncertain. The CDR3 sequence is 10 residues long. V was trimmed by 5 bases and J by 12 bases, leaving 14 bases between them. Germline CDR1 reads DFQATT; CDR2 reads SNEGSKA (reference sequence). In DNA form, the CDR3 reads TGCAGTGCTGTTCTCCAGGCGAGGTACTTC. It yields the protein CSAVLQARYF.

The genes are TRBV7-9 and TRBJ1-1; D is perhaps TRBD1 (5 bases). The ends were cut back, 10 bases at V and 4 bases at J, with 16 bases in the middle. CDR1 and CDR2 (germline): SEHNR, FQNEAQ (reference sequence). The CDR3 covers 13 residues. CDR3 in amino acids: CATSGSGGTEAFF. DNA of the CDR3: TGTGCCACTAGCGGCAGCGGGGGCACTGAAGCTTTCTTT.

J is TRBJ1-1 and V is TRBV2, with D possibly being TRBD1 (5 bases). This CDR3 contains 18 residues. Germline CDR1 SNHLY, CDR2 FYNNEI. V was trimmed by 6 bases and J by 0 bases, leaving 23 bases between them. The CDR3 DNA is TGTGCCAGCAGGGGTACGACAGCCTATTTCCTCATGAACACTGAAGCTTTCTTT. This sequence encodes CASRGTTAYFLMNTEAFF.

The CDR3 spells CSGDRGQEQYF. CDR3 nucleotides: TGCAGTGGTGACAGGGGGCAAGAGCAGTACTTC. V and J are TRBV20-1 and TRBJ2-7; 10 bases fit TRBD1. From germline, CDR1 is DFQATT and CDR2 SNEGSKA (reference sequence). V was pared by 7 bases and J by 7 bases, with 4 bases of the junction left unmatched. The CDR3 totals 11 residues.

The CDR3 is CASSGGTYEQYF. In nucleotides, the CDR3 is TGTGCCAGCTCGGGGGGCACCTACGAGCAGTACTTC. This chain links TRBV18 with TRBJ2-7; either TRBD1 or TRBD2 may supply D (6 bases each). Germline V lookup: CDR1 KGHSH, CDR2 LQKENI. There are 12 residues in the CDR3. Trimming stripped 6 bases from V and 2 bases from J, with 8 bases between.

The rearrangement uses TRBV6-4 and TRBJ2-5; no clear D gene. V lost 3 bases and J 5 bases, leaving 13 bases between the germline ends. The CDR3 has 14 residues. Germline lookup yields CDR1 MRHNA and CDR2 SNTAGT. The CDR3 bases are TGTGCCAGCAGTGAAGGACCTGAACGGGAGACCCAGTACTTC. Its translation: CASSEGPERETQYF.

In this sample, this clone turned up a few times. The genes are TRBV2 and TRBJ2-1; TRBD2 matches at 13 bases. CDR3 size: 15 residues. J lost 3 bases, V lost 6 bases, and 2 bases had no gene match. CDR1 is SNHLY, CDR2 FYNNEI, per germline. CDR3 DNA: TGTGCCAGCAGGAGGACTAGCGGGAGCTACAATGAGCAGTTCTTC. Protein: CASRRTSGSYNEQFF.

This clone is labeled as large (0.1 to 1%). DNA of the CDR3: TGTGCCAGCAGTACCAGGACTAGCGCGAATATCTACGAGCAGTACTTC. It yields the protein CASSTRTSANIYEQYF. The J gene is TRBJ2-7, the V gene TRBV27; 9 nucleotides agree with TRBD2. The CDR3 has 16 amino acids. CDR1 is MNHEY, CDR2 SMNVEV, per germline (reference sequence). V was clipped by 5 bases and J by 3 bases; unmatched bases: 11.

This rearrangement joins TRBV27 to TRBJ1-2; 11 bases align to TRBD1. Germline V gene data show CDR1 as MNHEY and CDR2 as SMNVEV (reference sequence). The V segment lost 7 bases and the J segment 7 bases; nucleotides outside the gene matches: 17. The CDR3 is made up of 17 amino acids. The CDR3 region is CASTPSPGTGGVGGYTF. The CDR3 DNA follows: TGTGCCAGCACCCCAAGTCCCGGGACAGGGGGTGTGGGTGGCTACACCTTC.

The V call is TRBV19, the J call TRBJ1-3; tentatively, D is TRBD1 (6 bases). Trimming cost V 5 bases and J 6 bases, with 17 bases left between them. This CDR3 region has 15 residues. Germline V CDR1 and CDR2: LNHDA, SQIVND (reference sequence). The CDR3 reads CASSAHNDRSNTIYF. The CDR3 region has the DNA TGTGCCAGTAGTGCCCATAATGACAGGTCAAACACCATATATTTT.

The rearrangement uses TRBV30 and TRBJ2-1; no clear D gene. V was trimmed by 2 bases and J by 2 bases, leaving 7 bases between them. The V gene's germline CDR1 is GTSNPN and CDR2 SVGIG (reference sequence). The CDR3 has 13 amino acids. This CDR3 is CAWSNGPYNEQFF. The CDR3 nucleotides read TGTGCCTGGAGTAACGGACCCTACAATGAGCAGTTCTTC. The full variable domain, with the rest looked up from reference TRBV30 and TRBJ2-1, is SQTIHQWPATLVQPVGSPLSLECTVEGTSNPNLYWYRQAAGRGLQLLFYSVGIGQISSEVPQNLSASRPQDRQFILSSKKLLLSDSGFYLCAWSNGPYNEQFFGPGTRLTVL.

The chain joins TRBV2 to TRBJ1-6; TRBD1 matches at 10 bases. V was pared by 6 bases and J by 10 bases, with 6 bases of the junction left unmatched. Germline V gives CDR1 SNHLY, CDR2 FYNNEI. The CDR3 is made up of 14 amino acids. The CDR3: CASSKRDRGSPLHF. The DNA of the CDR3 is TGTGCCAGCAGCAAACGGGACAGGGGCTCACCCCTCCACTTT.

V and J are TRBV18 and TRBJ2-5; unclear D gene. This CDR3 spans 14 amino acids. In germline, CDR1 is KGHSH, CDR2 LQKENI. Deletions cut 2 bases from V and 1 base from J, with 8 bases between. In nucleotides, the CDR3 is TGTGCCAGCTCACCAGTTTCGGGCCAAGAGACCCAGTACTTC. Encoded protein: CASSPVSGQETQYF.

The table lists this clone with a few counts. V usage is TRBV5-4 and J usage is TRBJ1-2, with TRBD1 matching over 10 bases. V was clipped by 4 bases and J by 2 bases; unmatched bases: 5. The CDR3 contains 15 residues. Germline assignment: CDR1 SGHNT and CDR2 YYREEE (reference sequence). CDR3 region: CASSPRTGGNYGYTF. The CDR3 coding sequence is TGTGCCAGCAGCCCCAGGACAGGGGGAAACTATGGCTACACCTTC.

This rearrangement joins TRBV7-3 to TRBJ2-1; D perhaps matches TRBD2 (7 bases). Germline V CDR1 and CDR2: SGHTA, FQGTGA. The CDR3 has 15 residues. Trimming pared 3 bases from V and 4 bases from J, leaving 13 bases between. CDR3 nucleotides: TGTGCCAGCAGCTTCGGTGGGGGGGCTTACAATGAGCAGTTCTTC. Its translation: CASSFGGGAYNEQFF.

This chain connects TRBV9 to TRBJ2-1; the match to TRBD2 covers 8 bases. The CDR3 covers 17 residues. Per the germline V gene, CDR1 is SGDLS and CDR2 is YYNGEE. V trimming: 4 bases; J trimming: 3 bases; junction bases outside the gene matches: 12. The CDR3 region has the DNA TGTGCCAGCAGCCACCGGTTAACGGGACTAGACTACAATGAGCAGTTCTTC. Translation gives CASSHRLTGLDYNEQFF.

By its share, this clone is medium-sized. This chain uses TRBV19 with TRBJ1-1; 9 bases are shared with TRBD1. Germline CDR1 LNHDA, CDR2 SQIVND (reference sequence). The CDR3 runs 14 residues. Losses at the gene ends were 5 bases for V and 6 bases for J; bases not matched to a gene: 7. CDR3 region: CASSRDRDDPEAFF. CDR3 bases: TGTGCCAGTAGTCGGGACAGGGATGACCCTGAAGCTTTCTTT.

The V gene is TRBV7-8, the J gene TRBJ2-7, with 11 bases fitting TRBD1. The ends lost 4 bases at V and 3 bases at J; junction bases unmatched: 8. CDR1 and CDR2 from the germline V gene are SGHVS and FQNEAQ. The CDR3 contains 16 residues. In nucleotides, the CDR3 is TGTGCCAGCAGCTCCCAACCCGGGACAGGGGGCTACGAGCAGTACTTC. Translated: CASSSQPGTGGYEQYF.

The J gene is TRBJ1-5, the V gene TRBV19; 9 bases match TRBD1. Trimming at V came to 5 bases and at J to 5 bases, leaving 10 bases not matched to a gene. The CDR3 is 16 residues long. Germline CDR1 and CDR2: LNHDA and SQIVND (reference sequence). CDR3 residues: CASSPGSGTGHQPQHF. The CDR3 nucleotides read TGTGCCAGTAGTCCGGGGTCCGGGACAGGGCATCAGCCCCAGCATTTT.

V and J are TRBV30 and TRBJ2-5; 13 bases map to TRBD2. This CDR3 comprises 18 residues. The germline gives CDR1 GTSNPN, CDR2 SVGIG (reference sequence). V trimming: 3 bases; J trimming: 5 bases; junction bases outside the gene matches: 15. The CDR3 is CAWSESTSGGRVWETQYF. The CDR3, as DNA: TGTGCCTGGAGCGAATCGACTAGCGGGGGGCGGGTGTGGGAGACCCAGTACTTC.

The chain employs TRBV28 and TRBJ1-2, with a tentative D call TRBD1 (5 bases). CDR3 length equals 13 residues. V lost 5 bases and J 4 bases, leaving 11 bases between the germline ends. Germline-derived CDR1 and CDR2 are MDHEN and SYDVKM. CDR3 residues: CASSRTDTYGYTF. CDR3 nucleotides: TGTGCCAGCAGTCGGACGGACACCTATGGCTACACCTTC.

The J gene is TRBJ1-2, the V gene TRBV7-9; TRBD1 is a possible D gene (6 bases). V lost 3 bases and J 4 bases, leaving 12 bases between the germline ends. The CDR3 length is 14 residues. Germline values: CDR1 SEHNR, CDR2 FQNEAQ (reference sequence). The DNA for the CDR3 is TGTGCCAGCAGCTTTGGGCAGGGGATCTATGGCTACACCTTC. Its protein product is CASSFGQGIYGYTF.